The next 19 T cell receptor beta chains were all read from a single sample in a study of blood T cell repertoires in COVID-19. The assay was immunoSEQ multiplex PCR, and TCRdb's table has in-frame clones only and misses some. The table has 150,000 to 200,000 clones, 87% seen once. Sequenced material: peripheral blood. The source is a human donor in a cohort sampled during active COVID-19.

For the CDR3, the DNA is TGTGCCAGCAGTGCCCGGGACAGGGGATGGCATAACTATGGCTACACCTTC. Amino acids: CASSARDRGWHNYGYTF. V is TRBV28 and J is TRBJ1-2, with 10 bases lining up with TRBD1. The germline gives CDR1 MDHEN, CDR2 SYDVKM. J was trimmed by 1 base and V by 5 bases; bases with no gene match: 10. This CDR3 comprises 17 residues.

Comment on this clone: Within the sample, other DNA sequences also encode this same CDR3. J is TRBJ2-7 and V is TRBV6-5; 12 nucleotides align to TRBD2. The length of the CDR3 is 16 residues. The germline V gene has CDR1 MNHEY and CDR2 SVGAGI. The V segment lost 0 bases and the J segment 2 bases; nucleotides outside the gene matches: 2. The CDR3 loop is CASSYSRLAGAYEQYF. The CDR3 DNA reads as TGTGCCAGCAGTTACTCGCGACTAGCGGGAGCCTACGAGCAGTACTTC.

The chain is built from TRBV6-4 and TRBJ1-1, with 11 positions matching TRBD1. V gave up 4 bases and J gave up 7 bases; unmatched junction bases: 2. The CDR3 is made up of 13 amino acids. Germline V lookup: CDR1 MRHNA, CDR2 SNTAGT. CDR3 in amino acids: CASSADRGREAFF. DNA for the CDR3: TGTGCCAGCAGTGCGGACAGGGGGCGTGAAGCTTTCTTT.

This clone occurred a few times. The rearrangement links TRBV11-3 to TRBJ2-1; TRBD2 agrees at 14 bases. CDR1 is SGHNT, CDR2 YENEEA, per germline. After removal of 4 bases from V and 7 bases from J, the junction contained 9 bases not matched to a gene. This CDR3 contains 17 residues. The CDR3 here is CASSYRGLAGGINEQFF. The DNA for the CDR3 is TGTGCCAGCAGCTATCGCGGACTAGCGGGAGGTATTAATGAGCAGTTCTTC.

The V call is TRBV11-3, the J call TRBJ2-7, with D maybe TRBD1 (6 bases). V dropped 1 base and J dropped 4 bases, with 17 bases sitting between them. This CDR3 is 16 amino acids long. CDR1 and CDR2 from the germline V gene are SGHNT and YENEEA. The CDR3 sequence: CASSLVGRGPRYEQYF. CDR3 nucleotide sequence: TGTGCCAGCAGCTTAGTAGGCAGGGGCCCCCGGTACGAGCAGTACTTC.

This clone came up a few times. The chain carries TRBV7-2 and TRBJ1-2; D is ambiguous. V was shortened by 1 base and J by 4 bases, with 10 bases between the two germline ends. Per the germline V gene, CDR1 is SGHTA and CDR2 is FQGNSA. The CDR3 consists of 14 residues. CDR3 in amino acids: CASSLDLRGYGYTF. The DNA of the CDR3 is TGTGCCAGCAGCTTAGATCTACGGGGCTATGGCTACACCTTC.

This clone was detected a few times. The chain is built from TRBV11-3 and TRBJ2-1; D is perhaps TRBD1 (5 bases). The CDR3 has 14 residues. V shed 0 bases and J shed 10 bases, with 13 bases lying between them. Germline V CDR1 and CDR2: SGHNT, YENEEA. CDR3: CASSLEPQGQEQFF. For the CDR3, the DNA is TGTGCCAGCAGCTTAGAGCCCCAGGGTCAGGAGCAGTTCTTC. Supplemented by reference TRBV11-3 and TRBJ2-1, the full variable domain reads EAGVVQSPRYKIIEKKQPVAFWCNPISGHNTLYWYLQNLGQGPELLIRYENEEAVDDSQLPKDRFSAERLKGVDSTLKIQPAELGDSAVYLCASSLEPQGQEQFFGPGTRLTVL.

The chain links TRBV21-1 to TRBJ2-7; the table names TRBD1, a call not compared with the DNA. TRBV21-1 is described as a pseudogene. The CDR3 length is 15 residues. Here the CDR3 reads CASSKPLQGYYEQYF. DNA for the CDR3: TGTGCCAGCAGCAAACCCCTACAGGGTTACTACGAGCAGTACTTC.

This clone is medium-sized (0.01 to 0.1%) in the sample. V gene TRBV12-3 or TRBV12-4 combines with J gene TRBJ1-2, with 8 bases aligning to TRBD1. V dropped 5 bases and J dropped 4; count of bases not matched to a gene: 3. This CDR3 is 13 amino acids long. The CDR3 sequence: CASSTGQGYGYTF. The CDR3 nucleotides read TGTGCCAGCAGTACCGGACAGGGCTATGGCTACACCTTC.

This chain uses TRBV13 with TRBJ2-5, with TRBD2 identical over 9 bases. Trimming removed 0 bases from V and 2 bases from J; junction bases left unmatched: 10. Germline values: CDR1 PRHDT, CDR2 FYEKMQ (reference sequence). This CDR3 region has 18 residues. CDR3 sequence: CASSLGLSGLALQETQYF. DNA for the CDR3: TGTGCCAGCAGCTTAGGCCTCTCGGGACTAGCCTTACAAGAGACCCAGTACTTC.

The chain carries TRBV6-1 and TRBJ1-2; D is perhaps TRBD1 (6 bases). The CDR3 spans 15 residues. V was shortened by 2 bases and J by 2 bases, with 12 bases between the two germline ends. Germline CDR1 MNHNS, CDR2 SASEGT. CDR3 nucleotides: TGTGCCAGCAGTGAATGGGTGCAGGGGAACTATGGCTACACCTTC. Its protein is CASSEWVQGNYGYTF.

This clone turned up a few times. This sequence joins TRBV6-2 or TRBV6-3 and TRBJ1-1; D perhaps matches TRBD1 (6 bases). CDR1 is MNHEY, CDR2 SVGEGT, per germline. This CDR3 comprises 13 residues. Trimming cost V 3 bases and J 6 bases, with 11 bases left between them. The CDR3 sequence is CASSYPGAPEAFF. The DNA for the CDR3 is TGTGCCAGCAGTTATCCAGGGGCCCCTGAAGCTTTCTTT.

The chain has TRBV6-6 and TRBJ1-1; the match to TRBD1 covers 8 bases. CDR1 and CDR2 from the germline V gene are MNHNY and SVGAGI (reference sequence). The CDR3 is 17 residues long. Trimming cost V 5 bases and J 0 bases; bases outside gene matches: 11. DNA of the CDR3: TGTGCCAGCAGTCTCAACCGGGACAGGTCGATGAACACTGAAGCTTTCTTT. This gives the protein CASSLNRDRSMNTEAFF.

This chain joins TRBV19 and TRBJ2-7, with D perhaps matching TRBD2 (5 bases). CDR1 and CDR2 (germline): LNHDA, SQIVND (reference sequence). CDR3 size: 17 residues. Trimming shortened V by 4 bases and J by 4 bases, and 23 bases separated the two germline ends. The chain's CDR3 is CASSTPPGLAGVYEQYF. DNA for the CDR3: TGTGCCAGTAGTACCCCTCCTGGGCTAGCTGGAGTGTACGAGCAGTACTTC. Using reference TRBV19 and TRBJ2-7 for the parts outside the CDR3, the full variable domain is DGGITQSPKYLFRKEGQNVTLSCEQNLNHDAMYWYRQDPGQGLRLIYYSQIVNDFQKGDIAEGYSVSREKKESFPLTVTSAQKNPTAFYLCASSTPPGLAGVYEQYFGPGTRLTVT.

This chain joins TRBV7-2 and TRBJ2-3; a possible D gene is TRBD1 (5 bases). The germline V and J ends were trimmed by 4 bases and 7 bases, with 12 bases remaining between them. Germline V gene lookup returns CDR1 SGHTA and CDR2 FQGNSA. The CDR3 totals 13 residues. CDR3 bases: TGTGCCAGCAGCTCGCCAGGGTATAATACGCAGTATTTT. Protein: CASSSPGYNTQYF.

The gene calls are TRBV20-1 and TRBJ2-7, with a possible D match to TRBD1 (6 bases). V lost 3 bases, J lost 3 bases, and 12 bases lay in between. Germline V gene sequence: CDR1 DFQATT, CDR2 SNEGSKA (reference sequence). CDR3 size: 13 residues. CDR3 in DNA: TGCAGTGCTAGTCGTCAGGGGAACTACGAGCAGTACTTC. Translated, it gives CSASRQGNYEQYF.

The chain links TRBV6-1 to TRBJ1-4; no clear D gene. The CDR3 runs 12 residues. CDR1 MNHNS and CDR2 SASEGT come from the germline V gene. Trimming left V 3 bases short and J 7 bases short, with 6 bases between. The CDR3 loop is CASSDLSEKLFF. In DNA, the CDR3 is TGTGCCAGCAGTGATCTAAGTGAAAAACTGTTTTTT.

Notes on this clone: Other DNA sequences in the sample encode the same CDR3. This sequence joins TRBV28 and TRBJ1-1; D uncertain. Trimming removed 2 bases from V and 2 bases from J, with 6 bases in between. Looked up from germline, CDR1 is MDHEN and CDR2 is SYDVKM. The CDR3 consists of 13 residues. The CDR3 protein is CASSLGGNTEAFF. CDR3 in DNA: TGTGCCAGCAGTTTAGGAGGTAACACTGAAGCTTTCTTT.

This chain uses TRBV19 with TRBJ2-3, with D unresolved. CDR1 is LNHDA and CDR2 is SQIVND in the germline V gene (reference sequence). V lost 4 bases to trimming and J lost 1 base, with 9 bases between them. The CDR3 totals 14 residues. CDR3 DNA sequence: TGTGCCAGTAGTAACCCCTGGCGCACAGATACGCAGTATTTT. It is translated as CASSNPWRTDTQYF.